Included here is one T cell receptor (beta chain) sequence, with context. The antigen is unknown. The data derive from a study of cytomegalovirus exposure and HLA in healthy donors. Study observations and caveats: Earlier analysis yielded a pattern in which most TCR beta V segments were productive about 90% or about 30% of the time.

Germline V gene sequence: CDR1 SEHNR, CDR2 FQNEAQ (reference sequence). CDR3 length: 14 residues. Deletions cut 8 bases from V and 4 bases from J, with 15 bases between. PCR was performed using 60 Vbeta and 13 Jbeta primers. The assay was immunoSEQ multiplex PCR, and TCRdb's table has in-frame clones only and misses some. The sample holds about 190,000 clones, about 77% seen once. The sequencing sample was made of PBMCs. The sequence came from a man aged 30-40 years in good health and CMV-seropositive. V is TRBV7-9 and J is TRBJ1-3; tentative D call: TRBD1 (6 bases). CDR3 nucleotide sequence: TGTGCCAGCCAAATACAGGGCCCGGGAAACACCATATATTTT. Its protein is CASQIQGPGNTIYF.